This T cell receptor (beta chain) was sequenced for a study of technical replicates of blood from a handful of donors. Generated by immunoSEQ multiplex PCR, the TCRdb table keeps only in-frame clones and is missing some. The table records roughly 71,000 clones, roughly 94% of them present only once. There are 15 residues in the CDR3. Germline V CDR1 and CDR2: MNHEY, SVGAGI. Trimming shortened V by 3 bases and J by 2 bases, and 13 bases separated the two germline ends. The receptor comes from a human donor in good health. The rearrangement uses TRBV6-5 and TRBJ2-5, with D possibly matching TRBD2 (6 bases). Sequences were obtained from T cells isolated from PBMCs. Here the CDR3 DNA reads TGTGCCAGCAGTTATTCCGGGACTGGTCAAGAGACCCAGTACTTC. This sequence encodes CASSYSGTGQETQYF.